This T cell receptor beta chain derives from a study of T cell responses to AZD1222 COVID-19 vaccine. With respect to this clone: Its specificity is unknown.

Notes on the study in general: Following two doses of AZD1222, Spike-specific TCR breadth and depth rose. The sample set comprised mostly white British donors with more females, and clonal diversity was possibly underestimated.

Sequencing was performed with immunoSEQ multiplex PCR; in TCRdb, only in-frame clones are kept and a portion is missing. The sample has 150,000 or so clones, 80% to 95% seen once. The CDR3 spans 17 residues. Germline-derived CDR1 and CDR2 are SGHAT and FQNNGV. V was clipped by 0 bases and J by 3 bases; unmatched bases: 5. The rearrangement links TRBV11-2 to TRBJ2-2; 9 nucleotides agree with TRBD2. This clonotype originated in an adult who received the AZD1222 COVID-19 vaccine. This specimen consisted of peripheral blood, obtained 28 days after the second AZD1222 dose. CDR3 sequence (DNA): TGTGCCAGCAGCTTAGATCTTCGCGGGAGGGACACCGGGGAGCTGTTTTTT. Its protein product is CASSLDLRGRDTGELFF.